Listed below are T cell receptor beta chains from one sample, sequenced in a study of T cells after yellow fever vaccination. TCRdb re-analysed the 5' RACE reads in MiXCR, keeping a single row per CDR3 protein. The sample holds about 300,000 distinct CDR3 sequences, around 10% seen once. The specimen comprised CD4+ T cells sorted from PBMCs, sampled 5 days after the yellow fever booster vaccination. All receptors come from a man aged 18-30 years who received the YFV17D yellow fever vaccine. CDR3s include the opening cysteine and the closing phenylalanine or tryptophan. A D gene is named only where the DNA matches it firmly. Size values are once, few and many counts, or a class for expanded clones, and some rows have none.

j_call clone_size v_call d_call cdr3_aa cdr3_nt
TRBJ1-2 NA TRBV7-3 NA CASSSNPSDGYTF TGTGCCAGCAGCTCAAATCCGAGCGATGGCTACACCTTC
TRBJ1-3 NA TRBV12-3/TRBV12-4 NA CASSLQGYAGNTIYF TGTGCCAGCAGTTTACAGGGATATGCCGGAAACACCATATATTTT
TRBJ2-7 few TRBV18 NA CASSPLVSYEQYF TGTGCCAGCTCACCCCTCGTCAGCTACGAGCAGTACTTC
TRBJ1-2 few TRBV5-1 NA CASSFTPGDYGYTF TGCGCCAGCAGTTTTACCCCGGGAGACTATGGCTACACCTTC
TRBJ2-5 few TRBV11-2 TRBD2 CASRRLAGNQETQYF TGTGCCAGCAGGCGACTAGCGGGGAACCAAGAGACCCAGTACTTC
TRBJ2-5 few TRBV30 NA CAWSVLARETQYF TGTGCCTGGAGTGTACTAGCCAGGGAGACCCAGTACTTC
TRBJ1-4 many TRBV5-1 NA CASSLGTTEKLFF TGCGCCAGCAGCCTAGGGACCACTGAAAAACTGTTTTTT
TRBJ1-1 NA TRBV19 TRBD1 CASSTPEGTDNTEAFF TGTGCCAGTAGTACCCCAGAGGGGACAGATAACACTGAAGCTTTCTTT
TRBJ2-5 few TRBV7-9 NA CASSLNWETQYF TGTGCCAGCAGCTTAAATTGGGAGACCCAGTACTTC
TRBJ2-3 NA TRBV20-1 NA CSASRSSDTQYF TGCAGTGCTAGTAGGTCGTCAGATACGCAGTATTTT
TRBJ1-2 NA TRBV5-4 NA CASSFPDRNGYTF TGTGCCAGCAGCTTCCCGGACAGAAATGGCTACACCTTC
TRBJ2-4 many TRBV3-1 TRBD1 CASSPGTGGSQYF TGTGCCAGCAGCCCGGGGACAGGGGGCTCTCAGTACTTC
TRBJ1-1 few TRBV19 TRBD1 CASSRQGLLTEAFF TGTGCCAGTAGTCGACAGGGGTTGCTTACTGAAGCTTTCTTT
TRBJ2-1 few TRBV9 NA CASSTNSRNEQFF TGTGCCAGCAGCACCAATTCCCGCAATGAGCAGTTCTTC